Below are 10 T cell receptor beta chains sequenced from a single sample in a study of T cells in Graves' hyperthyroidism and ophthalmopathy. The investigators amplified TCR beta CDR3 regions from RNA transcripts. Initially, a first-round RT-PCR of the TCR CDR3 employed the HTBI primer set. TCRdb re-called the multiplex PCR reads with MiXCR, one entry per CDR3 protein. The data contain 660,000 or so distinct CDR3 sequences, around 20% of them singletons. What was sequenced was blood. The receptors here all came from a man under 40 with Graves' ophthalmopathy.

Many counts were recorded for this clonotype. The chain has TRBV11-1 and TRBJ2-1; possible D gene TRBD2, 5 bases. The V and J ends lost 5 bases and 5 bases respectively, with 13 bases between them. Germline CDR1 and CDR2: SGHAT and FQDESV (reference sequence). CDR3 length: 14 amino acids. The CDR3 region has the DNA TGTGCCAGCAGCGATAGGTTCGGGGACAATGAGCAGTTCTTC. Amino acids: CASSDRFGDNEQFF.

V gene TRBV6-1 combines with J gene TRBJ1-2; TRBD1 might be the D (6 bases). The germline CDR1 and CDR2 sequences are MNHNS and SASEGT. Trimming left V 7 bases short and J 2 bases short, with 11 bases between. The CDR3 is 13 residues long. The CDR3, as DNA: TGTGCCAGCAAGGGGGTGGTAAACTATGGCTACACCTTC. This encodes CASKGVVNYGYTF.

A few counts support this clonotype. The genes are TRBV7-6 and TRBJ2-2; TRBD2 matches at 7 bases. The CDR3 has 15 amino acids. Trimming removed 5 bases from V and 1 base from J; junction bases left unmatched: 4. CDR1 SGHVS and CDR2 FNYEAQ come from the germline V gene. CDR3: CASSPVAGNTGELFF. DNA for the CDR3: TGTGCCAGCAGCCCGGTAGCGGGGAACACCGGGGAGCTGTTTTTT.

This clonotype was seen ten or more times. J is TRBJ2-1 and V is TRBV5-1; the match to TRBD1 covers 9 bases. V was pared by 4 bases and J by 6 bases, with 5 bases of the junction left unmatched. The CDR3 contains 14 residues. Germline CDR1 reads SGHRS; CDR2 reads YFSETQ. CDR3 sequence: CASSRTTGGNEQFF. CDR3 coding DNA: TGCGCCAGCAGCCGAACGACAGGGGGCAATGAGCAGTTCTTC.

There are a few counts of this clonotype. The rearrangement uses TRBV20-1 and TRBJ2-7; TRBD2 might be the D (5 bases). Germline V lookup: CDR1 DFQATT, CDR2 SNEGSKA (reference sequence). This CDR3 has 14 residues. V was clipped by 1 base and J by 3 bases, with 13 bases between them. The CDR3 spells CSARAELRGYEQYF. As DNA, the CDR3 is TGCAGTGCTAGAGCAGAACTCCGGGGCTACGAGCAGTACTTC.

The chain links TRBV24-1 to TRBJ2-1; 7 bases agree with TRBD2. CDR3 size: 16 residues. V lost 2 bases to trimming and J lost 8 bases; unmatched junction nucleotides: 11. From germline, CDR1 is KGHDR and CDR2 SFDVKD. The CDR3 here is CATSDWACGSRDEQFF. The CDR3 nucleotides read TGTGCCACCAGTGATTGGGCTTGCGGGAGTCGCGATGAGCAGTTCTTC.

In this sample, this clonotype turned up a few times. The chain couples TRBV12-3 or TRBV12-4 to TRBJ2-2, with D uncertain. The V end was cut by 2 bases, the J end by 5 bases, with 15 bases between. This CDR3 region has 16 residues. This CDR3 is CASSLLRLERTGELFF. For the CDR3, the DNA is TGTGCCAGCAGTTTACTCCGCCTAGAGCGAACCGGGGAGCTGTTTTTT.

This clonotype was recorded at least ten times. The chain recombines TRBV11-1 with TRBJ2-7; D not certain. Germline CDR1 is SGHAT and CDR2 is FQDESV (reference sequence). CDR3 length: 14 amino acids. Trimming took 3 bases from V and 0 from J, leaving 9 bases between them. The CDR3 loop is CASSLRRSSYEQYF. The CDR3, as DNA: TGTGCCAGCAGCTTGCGGAGAAGCTCCTACGAGCAGTACTTC.

This clonotype turned up a few times. This chain links TRBV6-1 with TRBJ1-5; 11 bases fit TRBD1. With V trimmed by 3 bases and J by 7 bases, 5 bases remained unmatched. Germline V gene lookup returns CDR1 MNHNS and CDR2 SASEGT. The CDR3 is 15 residues long. The CDR3 coding sequence is TGTGCCAGCAGTGATGGATGGACAGGGGGCCAGCCCCAGCATTTT. It specifies CASSDGWTGGQPQHF.

This clonotype was detected only a few times. The chain is built from TRBV28 and TRBJ2-5; D ambiguous. Germline CDR1 reads MDHEN; CDR2 reads SYDVKM. The V end was cut by 8 bases, the J end by 7 bases, with 26 bases between. This CDR3 is 16 amino acids long. CDR3 DNA: TGTGCCAGCTCCACCTCCGCAGGTCCTACGAGTGGGACCCAGTACTTC. Translating gives CASSTSAGPTSGTQYF.